A selection of T cell receptor beta chains follows, all from one sample in a study of shared clonotypes between healthy human individuals. Sequencing was performed with immunoSEQ multiplex PCR; in TCRdb, only in-frame clones are kept and a portion is missing. Of more than 2,000,000 clones listed, roughly 92% are singletons. The sequenced material came from naive CD4+ T cells sorted from blood. These TCRs come from a man between 18 and 29 years old in good health. The CDR3 runs from the conserved cysteine through the conserved F or W. The order of the fields is clone size, J gene, D gene, V gene, CDR3 DNA, CDR3 protein. A D gene is named only where the DNA matches it firmly. Only some rows state a clone size, as once, few, many or a class for expanded clones.

>.|TRBJ1-1|.|TRBV30
TGTGCCTGGAGCCCGATCACTGAAGCTTTCTTT
CAWSPITEAFF
>.|TRBJ2-6|.|TRBV19
TGTGCCAGTAGTTCAGCAGCCTCTGGGGCCAACGTCCTGACTTTC
CASSSAASGANVLTF
>once|TRBJ2-1|.|TRBV6-5
TGTGCCAGCAGTTACCCGCTGGCAGGTGAGCAGTTCTTC
CASSYPLAGEQFF
>.|TRBJ1-2|TRBD1|TRBV16
TGTGCCAGCAGCCAATCGAAGACAGGGGGATATGGCTACACCTTC
CASSQSKTGGYGYTF
>.|TRBJ2-7|TRBD2|TRBV5-4
TGTGCCAGCAGCCCCGGGACTAGCGGGCCTGGGCTGGGGTACGAGCAGTACTTC
CASSPGTSGPGLGYEQYF
>.|TRBJ1-6|TRBD1|TRBV9
TGTGCCAGCAGCACGGACAGGACCGGTAATTCACCCCTCCACTTT
CASSTDRTGNSPLHF
>.|TRBJ2-3|.|TRBV9
TGTGCCAGCAGCGTAGGAGGGCCGACGGCGGGAAATACGCAGTATTTT
CASSVGGPTAGNTQYF
>.|TRBJ1-3|.|TRBV2
TGCTTAATGGGGGGATTGCCTGGAAACACCATATATTTT
CLMGGLPGNTIYF
>.|TRBJ2-7|.|TRBV28
TGTGCCAGCAGGCGAAGTGTAGACGAGCAGTACTTC
CASRRSVDEQYF
>.|TRBJ1-5|.|TRBV10-3
TGTGCCGGAGGGACACTGCTTGGACAGCCCCAGCATTTT
CAGGTLLGQPQHF
>.|TRBJ1-1|TRBD1|TRBV6-6
TGTGCCAGCACCCCACAGGGGTCCAACACTGAAGCTTTCTTT
CASTPQGSNTEAFF
>.|TRBJ2-7|TRBD2|TRBV5-1
TGCGCCAGCAGCTCGCTGGGGGGGGAAACCTACGAGCAGTACTTC
CASSSLGGETYEQYF
>.|TRBJ2-7|TRBD1|TRBV18
TGTGCCAGCTCCGCCGCCGGGACAGCCCACGAGCAGTACTTC
CASSAAGTAHEQYF
>.|TRBJ2-7|.|TRBV6-1
TGTGCCAGCAGGGCGGGACTCCACGAGAACGAGCAGTACTTC
CASRAGLHENEQYF
>.|TRBJ2-5|.|TRBV21-1
TGTGCCAGCTCTGGCGGACTAGAAGAGACCCAGTACTTC
CASSGGLEETQYF
>.|TRBJ2-1|.|TRBV7-9
TGTGCCAGCAGCAAACTAGCAGTGTTATCCTACAATGAGCAGTTCTTC
CASSKLAVLSYNEQFF
>.|TRBJ2-5|TRBD2|TRBV11-2
TGTGCCAGCAGTCTAGCCGGGACTAGGGATGAGACCCAGTACTTC
CASSLAGTRDETQYF
>.|TRBJ2-3|TRBD2|TRBV5-7
TGTGCCAGCAGCTGGGGGACTAGCGGGGGGTCCCACACAGATACGCAGTATTTT
CASSWGTSGGSHTDTQYF
>.|TRBJ1-5|.|TRBV27
TGTGCCAGCAGTTTATCGTTGGCGGTTCAGCCCCAGCATTTT
CASSLSLAVQPQHF
>.|TRBJ2-3|.|TRBV27
TGTGCCAGCAGTGCGAGGGCCGTCTCAGGATACACAGATACGCAGTATTTT
CASSARAVSGYTDTQYF
>once|TRBJ2-7|.|TRBV2
TGTGCCGGATTCGACACATCCTACGAGCAGTACTTC
CAGFDTSYEQYF
>.|TRBJ2-4|.|TRBV5-1
TGCGCCAGCAGCTTGGAGCGGCAGGGCGAAATACGAGCCAAAAACATTCAGTACTTC
CASSLERQGEIRAKNIQYF
>.|TRBJ2-2|TRBD1|TRBV5-6
TGTGCCAGCAGCTTGGTACCAGGGGGCACCGGGGAGCTGTTTTTT
CASSLVPGGTGELFF
>.|TRBJ2-5|.|TRBV7-2
TGTGCCAGCAGTGAGGGGTTTGTGGAGACCCAGTACTTC
CASSEGFVETQYF
>.|TRBJ1-6|.|TRBV28
TGTGCCAGCAGTTCGACAGGTTCTTCACCCCTCCACTTT
CASSSTGSSPLHF
>.|TRBJ2-3|.|TRBV10-3
TGTGCCATCAGACCCCAAGGGGGGTCGACAGATACGCAGTATTTT
CAIRPQGGSTDTQYF
>.|TRBJ2-7|TRBD1|TRBV6-6
TGTGCCAGCAGTCTTGAGGGACAGGGTGAATCCTACGAGCAGTACTTC
CASSLEGQGESYEQYF
>.|TRBJ2-2|TRBD1|TRBV27
TGTGCCAGCAGCAACAGGGGGCAGGCGAACACCGGGGAGCTGTTTTTT
CASSNRGQANTGELFF
>.|TRBJ2-3|.|TRBV11-2
TGTGCCAGCAGTATCCAGGGTGCCGGCCCCACAGATACGCAGTATTTT
CASSIQGAGPTDTQYF
>.|TRBJ2-1|TRBD2|TRBV25-1
TGTGCCAGCAGTTCGGCCCGCGGGACTAGCGGCTACAATGAGCAGTTCTTC
CASSSARGTSGYNEQFF
>.|TRBJ2-1|.|TRBV6-1
TGTGCCAGCAGTGCAACGGCCGTATCCTACAATGAGCAGTTCTTC
CASSATAVSYNEQFF
>.|TRBJ2-7|TRBD2|TRBV4-1
TGCGCCAGCAGCCAAGCCCGACTAGCGGGCCCCTACGAGCAGTACTTC
CASSQARLAGPYEQYF
>.|TRBJ1-2|.|TRBV7-7
TGTGCCAGCAGCCAAACAGGGCCTAGTGGCTACACCTTC
CASSQTGPSGYTF
>few|TRBJ1-5|.|TRBV6-1
TGTGCCAGCAGTGAGTCGGGTCAGCCCCAGCATTTT
CASSESGQPQHF
>once|TRBJ2-7|.|TRBV5-6
TGTGCCAGCAGCCTCCTAGCTGGGAGCCCCTACGAGCAGTACTTC
CASSLLAGSPYEQYF
>.|TRBJ2-7|.|TRBV9
TGTGCCAGCAGCGCGGGACTTCTGGTCTACGAGCAGTACTTC
CASSAGLLVYEQYF
>.|TRBJ2-7|TRBD2|TRBV20-1
TGCAGTGCTAGAGGGGGGGGCGAGCAGTACTTC
CSARGGGEQYF
>.|TRBJ2-1|.|TRBV7-3
TGTGCCAGCAGCTTAATGTGGGGCAATGAGCAGTTCTTC
CASSLMWGNEQFF
>.|TRBJ2-3|.|TRBV19
TGTGCCAGTAGGCTTGACACTAGCACAGATACGCAGTATTTT
CASRLDTSTDTQYF
>.|TRBJ2-2|.|TRBV5-4
TGTGCCAGCAGCATCAGTCTGGCGAACACCGGGGAGCTGTTTTTT
CASSISLANTGELFF
>.|TRBJ2-1|.|TRBV13
TGTGCCAGCAGCCTATATCTAGCGAATAATGAGCAGTTCTTC
CASSLYLANNEQFF
>.|TRBJ1-2|.|TRBV4-1
TGCGCCAGCAGCCAAGATCAGACGGTCATCTATGGCTACACCTTC
CASSQDQTVIYGYTF
>.|TRBJ2-1|.|TRBV29-1
TGCAGCGTTGAGAGGGTAGCGGACAATGAGCAGTTCTTC
CSVERVADNEQFF
>.|TRBJ1-1|.|TRBV6-5
TGTGCCAGCAGTACCCCCCTGGGGGCGACTGAAGCTTTCTTT
CASSTPLGATEAFF
>.|TRBJ2-1|TRBD2|TRBV4-2
TGTGCCAGCAGCCACGGGACTAGCGGGGGGGCCTTGGGATACAATGAGCAGTTCTTC
CASSHGTSGGALGYNEQFF
>.|TRBJ2-5|TRBD1|TRBV5-5
TGTGCCAGCAGCTTGTTGTCAGGGGGCCAAGAGACCCAGTACTTC
CASSLLSGGQETQYF
>.|TRBJ2-5|TRBD2|TRBV9
TGTGCCAGCAGCGTGCTAGCGGGGCCCCAAGAGACCCAGTACTTC
CASSVLAGPQETQYF
>.|TRBJ1-6|.|TRBV30
TGTGCCTGGAGTGACAGGGAAGTTTGGAATTCACCCCTCCACTTT
CAWSDREVWNSPLHF
>once|TRBJ2-3|.|TRBV10-3
TGTGCCATCAGTGAGTCAGGGGTGGATACGCAGTATTTT
CAISESGVDTQYF
>.|TRBJ2-1|TRBD1|TRBV12-5
TGTGCTAGTGGCCGGTCAGGACAGGGGGCCTACAATGAGCAGTTCTTC
CASGRSGQGAYNEQFF
>.|TRBJ2-1|TRBD1|TRBV4-3
TGCGCCAGCAGCCAAGTGGTGGGACAGGGGGCCTACAATGAGCAGTTCTTC
CASSQVVGQGAYNEQFF
>.|TRBJ1-5|.|TRBV19
TGTGCCAGTAGTACAACGGGGGGAAGCAATCAGCCCCAGCATTTT
CASSTTGGSNQPQHF
>.|TRBJ2-7|.|TRBV5-6
TGTGCCAGCAGCCACGTTCCCCAGCTGGGCGAGCAGTACTTC
CASSHVPQLGEQYF
>.|TRBJ2-7|.|TRBV6-1
TGTGCCAGCAGTCCACGCATGGAGCAGTACTTC
CASSPRMEQYF
>.|TRBJ1-1|.|TRBV19
TGTGCCAGCGATAACGGGTTCGGGGAAGCTTTCTTT
CASDNGFGEAFF
>.|TRBJ2-5|.|TRBV5-1
TGCGCCAGCAGCTTAAGCCAGGGGCGTGGAGAGACCCAGTACTTC
CASSLSQGRGETQYF
>.|TRBJ1-5|TRBD1|TRBV6-6
TGTGCCAGCAGTGGGGACAGGGGGCTCGTGAATCAGCCCCAGCATTTT
CASSGDRGLVNQPQHF
>.|TRBJ1-5|.|TRBV6-5
TGTGCCAGCAGTCGAGGACAGTCTAATCAGCCCCAGCATTTT
CASSRGQSNQPQHF
>.|TRBJ1-4|.|TRBV4-1
TGCGCCAGCAGCCAGGGAGGGAGCGCAACTAATGAAAAACTGTTTTTT
CASSQGGSATNEKLFF